This entry features one T cell receptor (beta chain) sequence. This sample is part of a study of brain T cells in children with intractable seizures. Clones were read by immunoSEQ multiplex PCR, and TCRdb kept only the in-frame ones, dropping some. The sample includes about 76,000 clones, under 95% of them seen just once. The CDR3 has 12 amino acids. V shed 1 base and J shed 8 bases, with 8 bases lying between them. Germline loops: CDR1 SGHAT, CDR2 FQDESV (reference sequence). The sequenced cases were selected for having the highest brain T cell transcript signatures. This clonotype originated in a boy in the first two years of life with tuberous sclerosis and intractable seizures. Sequenced here: peripheral blood, sampled at surgery. The chain carries TRBV11-1 and TRBJ1-1; D might be TRBD1 (5 bases). The CDR3 spells CASSLVRGEAFF. For the CDR3, the DNA is TGTGCCAGCAGCTTAGTGAGGGGAGAAGCTTTCTTT.